This TCR beta chain was recovered during a study of T cell clusters in autoimmune cytopenias. Study information: Per sample, median TRB depth was approximately 54,000 reads, yielding a median approximately 2,400 distinct clonotypes.

CDR3 length equals 17 residues. Germline CDR1 LNHDA, CDR2 SQIVND (reference sequence). TRB was amplified by touch-down multiplex PCR, primer pools A and B combined. After re-calling the multiplex PCR reads, TCRdb lists one entry per CDR3 protein, DNA absent. This sample's table has 6,000 to 7,500 distinct CDR3 sequences. This clonotype is called medium-sized based on its frequency. Each sample's input was around 250 ng genomic DNA, roughly 40,000 genome equivalents. The same sample was also studied in work on T cell repertoires in aging, cancer and after chemotherapy. From that paper: Roughly 10 million TCR reads made up the full dataset.

The V and J genes are TRBV19 and TRBJ2-1; the TRBD1 assignment by TCRdb is unverifiable without DNA. Sequenced: peripheral blood. This clonotype originated in a human donor in good health. This CDR3 is CASSMARTGRTNNEQFF.